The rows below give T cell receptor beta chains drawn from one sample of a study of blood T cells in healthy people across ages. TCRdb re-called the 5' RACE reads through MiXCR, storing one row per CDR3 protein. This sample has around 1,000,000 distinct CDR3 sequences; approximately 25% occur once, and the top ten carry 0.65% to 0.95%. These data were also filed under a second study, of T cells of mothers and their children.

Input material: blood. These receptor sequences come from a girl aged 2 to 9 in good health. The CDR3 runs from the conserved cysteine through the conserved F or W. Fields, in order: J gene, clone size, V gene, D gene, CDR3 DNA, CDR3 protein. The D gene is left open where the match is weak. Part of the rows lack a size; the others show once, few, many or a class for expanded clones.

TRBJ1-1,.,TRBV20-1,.,TGCAGTGCATATGACAGGAACACTGAAGCTTTCTTT,CSAYDRNTEAFF
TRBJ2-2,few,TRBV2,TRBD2,TGTGCCAGCGGTGCTAGCGGGAGATCCGGGGAGCTGTTTTTT,CASGASGRSGELFF
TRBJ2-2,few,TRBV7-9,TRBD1,TGTGCCAGCAGCCTAGGACAGGGGGCTCACACCGGGGAGCTGTTTTTT,CASSLGQGAHTGELFF
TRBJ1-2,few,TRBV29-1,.,TGCAGCGTTGAACTCAGGGAGAATGGCTACACCTTC,CSVELRENGYTF
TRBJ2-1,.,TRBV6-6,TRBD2,TGTGCCAGCTCCTATCACCGGGACTACCATGAGCAGTTCTTC,CASSYHRDYHEQFF
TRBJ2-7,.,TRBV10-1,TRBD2,TGCGCCAGCAGTGAGAATCCAGCGGGACGCGACGAGCAGTACTTC,CASSENPAGRDEQYF
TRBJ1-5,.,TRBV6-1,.,TGTGCCACCCGTGGTACTTACAATCAGCCCCAGCATTTT,CATRGTYNQPQHF
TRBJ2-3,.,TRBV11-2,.,TGTGCCAGCAGCTTAGATTTTGAGGGATCCGTCAGCGATACGCAGTATTTT,CASSLDFEGSVSDTQYF
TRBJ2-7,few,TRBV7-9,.,TGTGCCAGCAGCTCCGGGGGCGGGGTAGACTACGAGCAGTACTTC,CASSSGGGVDYEQYF
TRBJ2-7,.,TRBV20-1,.,TGCAGGATCAAGTCCGAGCAGTACTTC,CRIKSEQYF
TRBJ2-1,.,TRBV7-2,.,TGTGCCAGCAGCTTCTACAGGCCCCCTAATGAGCAGTTCTTC,CASSFYRPPNEQFF
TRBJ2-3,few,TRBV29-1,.,TGCAGCGTCTGGAGGTCCATTACAGATACGCAGTATTTT,CSVWRSITDTQYF
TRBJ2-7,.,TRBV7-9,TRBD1,TGTGCCACCGTGGACAGGGTAGACTACGAGCAGTACTTC,CATVDRVDYEQYF
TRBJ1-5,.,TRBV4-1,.,TGCGCCAGCAGCCAAGTTATGGGGAGCAATCAGCCCCAGCATTTT,CASSQVMGSNQPQHF
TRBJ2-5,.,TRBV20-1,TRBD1,TGCAGTGCTCCCCCCAGGGGGAAGATCGAGACCCAGTACTTC,CSAPPRGKIETQYF
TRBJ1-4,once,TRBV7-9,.,TGTGCCAGCAGCTCGAATATGGGGGATGAAAAACTGTTTTTT,CASSSNMGDEKLFF
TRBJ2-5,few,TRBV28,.,TGTGCCAGCAGTTTTTCGGAAGTGCTCACCCAGTACTTC,CASSFSEVLTQYF
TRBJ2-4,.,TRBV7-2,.,TGTGCCAGCAGCTTGGAGGTCGTCCGGCTTCAGTACTTC,CASSLEVVRLQYF
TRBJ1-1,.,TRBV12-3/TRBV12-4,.,TGTGCCAGCAGTTCGACAGGCCTTTTGAACACTGAAGCTTTCTTT,CASSSTGLLNTEAFF
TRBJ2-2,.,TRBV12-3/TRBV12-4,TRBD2,TGTGCCAGCAGTGGTAGCGGGGGGCCGCTGTTTTTT,CASSGSGGPLFF
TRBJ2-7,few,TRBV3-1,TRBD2,TGTGCCAGCAGCCGCGGACTAGCGGGAGTGGGAGAGCAGTACTTC,CASSRGLAGVGEQYF
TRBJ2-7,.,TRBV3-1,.,TGTGCCAGCAGCCAAGAAGGAAAAGAGGGACGGCTCGCCGAGCAGTACTTC,CASSQEGKEGRLAEQYF
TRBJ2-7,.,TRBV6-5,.,TGTGCCAGCAGTTACTCGACTCCGGGAGTAAAAAACGAGCAGTACTTC,CASSYSTPGVKNEQYF
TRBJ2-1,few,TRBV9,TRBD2,TGTGCCAGCAGCGTAGCTCGAGGTCGAGCGGGAGTTATCAATGAGCAGTTCTTC,CASSVARGRAGVINEQFF
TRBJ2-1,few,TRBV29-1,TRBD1,TGCAGCGCCGAACGACAGGGGACCTTCAATGAGCAGTTCTTC,CSAERQGTFNEQFF
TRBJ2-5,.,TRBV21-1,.,TGTGCCAGCAGCAAAGGACAGGACGCGGGGACCCAGTACTTC,CASSKGQDAGTQYF